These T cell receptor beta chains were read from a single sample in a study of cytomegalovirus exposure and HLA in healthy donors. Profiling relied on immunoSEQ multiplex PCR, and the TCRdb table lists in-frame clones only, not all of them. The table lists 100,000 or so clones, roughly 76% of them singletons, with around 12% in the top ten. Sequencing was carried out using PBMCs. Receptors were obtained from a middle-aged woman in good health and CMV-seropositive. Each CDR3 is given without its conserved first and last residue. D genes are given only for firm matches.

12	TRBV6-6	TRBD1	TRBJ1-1	ASSYGTGNTEAF
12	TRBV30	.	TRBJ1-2	AWSRIGRGYGYT
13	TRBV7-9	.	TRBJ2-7	ASSPKVLTVVEQY
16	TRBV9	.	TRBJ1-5	ASSSGIGNLYSNQPQH
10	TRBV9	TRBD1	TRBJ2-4	ASSIQGHIQY
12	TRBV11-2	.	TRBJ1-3	ASTPRGAGNTIY
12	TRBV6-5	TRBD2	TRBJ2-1	ASSYPGRDNEQF
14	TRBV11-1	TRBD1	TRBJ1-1	ASSETGQGGNTEAF
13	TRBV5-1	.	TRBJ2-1	ASMGFSAGVNEQF
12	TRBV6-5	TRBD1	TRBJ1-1	ASSYSTGRTEAF
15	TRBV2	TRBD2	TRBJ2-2	ASSRGLAGNQPGELF
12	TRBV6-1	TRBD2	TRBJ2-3	ASKRLADTDTQY
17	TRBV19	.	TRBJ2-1	ASSIERGGGSSSYNEQF
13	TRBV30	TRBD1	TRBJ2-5	AWSDGTGGRETQY
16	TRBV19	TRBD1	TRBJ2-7	ASSIGTGVSTRIYEQY
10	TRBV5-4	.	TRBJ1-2	ASTGRGYGYT
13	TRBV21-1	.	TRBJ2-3	ASSRTQVPTDTQY
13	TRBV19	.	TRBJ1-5	ASSAKGGQGQPQH
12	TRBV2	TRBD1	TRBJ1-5	ASSGTGSNQPQH
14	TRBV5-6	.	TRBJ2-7	ASSLVQRLGGYEQY
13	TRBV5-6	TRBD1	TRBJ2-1	ASSVDRGHYNEQF
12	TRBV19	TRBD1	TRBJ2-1	ASNLNRGYNEQF